This is a list of T cell receptor beta chains from one sample in a study of CD8 T cells in Susac syndrome. TCRdb ran MiXCR on the immunoSEQ multiplex PCR reads and lists one entry per CDR3 protein. The table has over 300,000 distinct CDR3 sequences, around 92% seen once. Source material: CD4+ T cells from PBMCs. The receptors derive from a human donor with multiple sclerosis. Both conserved end residues are part of each CDR3. D genes are given only for firm matches. Clone size is shown for a subset of rows, as once, few, many or a class of expanded clone.

CDR3 DNA	CDR3 protein	clone size	D gene	V gene	J gene
TGCGCCAGCAGCTTAGATCTATTCAGCGGGAGGGCCGAAAACATTCAGTACTTC	CASSLDLFSGRAENIQYF	NA	TRBD2	TRBV5-1	TRBJ2-4
TGCAGTACGTTAGGCGGACTTTCCTACGAGCAGTACTTC	CSTLGGLSYEQYF	NA	NA	TRBV20-1	TRBJ2-7
TGTGCCAGCACCCGTAGCGGGAGGCCCAGCACAGATACGCAGTATTTT	CASTRSGRPSTDTQYF	NA	TRBD2	TRBV7-2	TRBJ2-3
TGTGCCAGCAGCTTAGCGGGGGTAAATGAGCAGTTCTTC	CASSLAGVNEQFF	few	TRBD2	TRBV5-1	TRBJ2-1
TGTGCCAGCAGTGCGACAGGTCCTAGGGAAAAACTGTTTTTT	CASSATGPREKLFF	NA	NA	TRBV6-1	TRBJ1-4
TGCAGTGCTCTCAGTGGGGGGGGAGTTTACGAGCAGTACTTC	CSALSGGGVYEQYF	NA	TRBD2	TRBV20-1	TRBJ2-7
TGCGCCAGCAGCCAAAGACAGGCGGGAGAGCGAAATGAGCAGTTCTTC	CASSQRQAGERNEQFF	NA	NA	TRBV4-1	TRBJ2-1
TGCAGCGTTCCTAGCGGACCCACAGATACGCAGTATTTT	CSVPSGPTDTQYF	NA	TRBD2	TRBV29-1	TRBJ2-3
TGTGCCAGCAACTCAGGTTGGGCTAGCGGATTGGGAGATACGCAGTATTTT	CASNSGWASGLGDTQYF	NA	TRBD2	TRBV6-1	TRBJ2-3
TGTGCCAGCAGTGGACAGGTCCCTAACTATGGCTACACCTTC	CASSGQVPNYGYTF	NA	NA	TRBV2	TRBJ1-2
TGCAGTGCTAGTTCGGGAGAAAAACTGTTTTTT	CSASSGEKLFF	NA	NA	TRBV20-1	TRBJ1-4
TGTGCCAGCAGCCGACCGGACAGGATGAACACTGAAGCTTTCTTT	CASSRPDRMNTEAFF	NA	TRBD1	TRBV4-2	TRBJ1-1
TGTGCCAGCAGCGTCGGGACTAGCGCAGATACGCAGTATTTT	CASSVGTSADTQYF	NA	TRBD2	TRBV7-9	TRBJ2-3
TGTGCCAGTAGCCCGGGATCCAATCAGCCCCAGCATTTT	CASSPGSNQPQHF	NA	NA	TRBV18	TRBJ1-5
TGCGCCAGCAGTCAATCGTTACAGGGGGCCACACCCCTCCACTTT	CASSQSLQGATPLHF	NA	TRBD1	TRBV23-1	TRBJ1-6
TGTGCCAGCAGCCGGGGACTAGCGGGAGTATCCGGGGATACGCAGTATTTT	CASSRGLAGVSGDTQYF	few	TRBD2	TRBV4-2	TRBJ2-3
TGTGCCGGGAGGGGCACCCTGGACAATCAGCCCCAGCATTTT	CAGRGTLDNQPQHF	NA	NA	TRBV6-6	TRBJ1-5
TGTGCCACCAGTGAGGGGGTAAATAGCGGGGGCTTACAGGGGGGAGAGCAGTTCTTC	CATSEGVNSGGLQGGEQFF	NA	NA	TRBV24-1	TRBJ2-1
TGTGCCAGCCGGGCGGGACCTAAAGAGACCCAGTACTTC	CASRAGPKETQYF	NA	NA	TRBV7-9	TRBJ2-5
TGTGCCAGCAGTTTACGCCCGTGGGGGGACACTGAAGCTTTCTTT	CASSLRPWGDTEAFF	NA	NA	TRBV27	TRBJ1-1
TGTGCCAGCAGCTTGGACGGACTAGCGGGAGGGCGGGAGCAGTACTTC	CASSLDGLAGGREQYF	NA	TRBD2	TRBV5-4	TRBJ2-7
TGTGCCAGCAGCTTAACGCAGACGACAGGGTACGCCGGGGAGCTGTTTTTT	CASSLTQTTGYAGELFF	NA	TRBD1	TRBV7-3	TRBJ2-2
TGTGCCTGGAGCCCCGCGGGCAATCAGCCCCAGCATTTT	CAWSPAGNQPQHF	NA	NA	TRBV30	TRBJ1-5
TGTGCCACCAGCGGTCCATGGGCCGGCACCGGGGAGCTGTTTTTT	CATSGPWAGTGELFF	NA	NA	TRBV24-1	TRBJ2-2
TGCAGTGGCCAGCGGGAATTAGATACGCAGTATTTT	CSGQRELDTQYF	NA	TRBD2	TRBV20-1	TRBJ2-3
TGTGCCAGCAGTCTATCCGGACGGCCAGATACGCAGTATTTT	CASSLSGRPDTQYF	NA	NA	TRBV6-5	TRBJ2-3
TGTGCCAGCAGCCGAGTACTAGCCGCGGGTGTGTACGAGCAGTACTTC	CASSRVLAAGVYEQYF	NA	NA	TRBV7-2	TRBJ2-7
TGTGCCAGCAGCGTAGCTACTTCGGCCAGGAACACCGGGGAGCTGTTTTTT	CASSVATSARNTGELFF	once	NA	TRBV9	TRBJ2-2
TGTGCCACCAGCAGAGATGCGGGGGGACAAGAGACCCAGTACTTC	CATSRDAGGQETQYF	NA	TRBD2	TRBV15	TRBJ2-5
TGTGCCAGCACCCAAGGCCCGACTAGCGGGAACAATGAGCAGTTCTTC	CASTQGPTSGNNEQFF	NA	TRBD2	TRBV7-2	TRBJ2-1
TGTGCCAGCAGTTTAGTACCAGCCAGTTCAGCCTCCACCATATATTTT	CASSLVPASSASTIYF	NA	NA	TRBV12-3/TRBV12-4	TRBJ1-3
TGCAGTGCCCAACGGGCCCACAGTGGAGGGGAGACCCAGTACTTC	CSAQRAHSGGETQYF	NA	NA	TRBV20-1	TRBJ2-5
TGTGCCAGCAGTCACAGGGGGATCAGAGAGACCCAGTACTTC	CASSHRGIRETQYF	NA	TRBD1	TRBV6-5	TRBJ2-5
TGCGCCAGCAGCTTGCAGGGGGCGCCCACTGAAGCTTTCTTT	CASSLQGAPTEAFF	few	TRBD1	TRBV5-1	TRBJ1-1